This T cell receptor beta chain was captured by sequencing in a study of T cells in Graves' hyperthyroidism and ophthalmopathy. Points from the study as a whole: Ophthalmopathy was told apart from stable hyperthyroidism by a 13 V-J model. Peripheral blood also featured most of the thyroid clonotypes expanded above 0.001.

Absent ophthalmopathy progression within 18 months defined stable Graves' hyperthyroidism. A patient was excluded if there was uncontrolled infection, other autoimmune disease, pregnancy or lactation. RNA transcripts provided the source from which TCR beta CDR3 regions were amplified. The HTBI primer set served for first-round RT-PCR of the TCR CDR3. MiXCR, run by TCRdb on the multiplex PCR reads, gives a single entry per CDR3 protein. The sample consists of about 580,000 distinct CDR3 sequences, roughly 50% of them appearing once. Notes on this clonotype: The antigen is not known.

In germline, CDR1 is SQVTM, CDR2 ANQGSEA. Trimming removed 4 bases from V and 9 bases from J, with 15 bases in between. CDR3 size: 12 residues. The chain employs TRBV29-1 and TRBJ2-5, with D hard to call. The sequenced sample was peripheral blood or thyroid tissue (not recorded which). The sequence derives from a woman aged 18-29 years with Graves' hyperthyroidism. The DNA of the CDR3 is TGCAGCGTTGCCGGTAGCAATCAGCCCCAGTACTTC. Encoded protein: CSVAGSNQPQYF. Full variable domain (outside the CDR3, taken from reference TRBV29-1 and TRBJ2-5): SAVISQKPSRDICQRGTSLTIQCQVDSQVTMMFWYRQQPGQSLTLIATANQGSEATYESGFVIDKFPISRPNLTFSTLTVSNMSPEDSSIYLCSVAGSNQPQYFGPGTRLLVL.